This T cell receptor (beta chain) came from a study of response to subunit inactivated influenza vaccine. TCRdb re-called the RT-PCR reads with MiXCR, one entry per CDR3 protein. This sample has fewer than 600,000 distinct CDR3 sequences, with approximately 6.9% found just once. This clonotype was counted only a few times. Here the sequenced sample was PBMCs from blood, taken less than 25 months after vaccination. This receptor was taken from a man aged 50 to 75 who received an inactivated influenza vaccine.

CDR3 protein: CSAHGQGVVTQYF. The CDR3 DNA is TGCAGTGCACACGGACAGGGCGTAGTGACCCAGTACTTC. This chain connects TRBV20-1 to TRBJ2-5, with 8 positions matching TRBD1. Trimming took 6 bases from V and 7 from J; bases not matched to a gene: 10. From germline, CDR1 is DFQATT and CDR2 SNEGSKA (reference sequence). This CDR3 has 13 residues.